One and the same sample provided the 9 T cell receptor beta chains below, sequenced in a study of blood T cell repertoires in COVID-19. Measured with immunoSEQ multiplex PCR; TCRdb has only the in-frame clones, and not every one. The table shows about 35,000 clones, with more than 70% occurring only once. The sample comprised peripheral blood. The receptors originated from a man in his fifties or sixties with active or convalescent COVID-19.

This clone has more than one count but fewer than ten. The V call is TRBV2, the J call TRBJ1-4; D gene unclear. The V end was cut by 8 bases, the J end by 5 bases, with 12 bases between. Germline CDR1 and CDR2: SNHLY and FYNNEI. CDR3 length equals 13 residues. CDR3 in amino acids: CASSFKLNEKLFF. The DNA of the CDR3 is TGTGCCAGCTCTTTTAAACTGAATGAAAAACTGTTTTTT.

The DNA for the CDR3 is TGTGCCAGCTCACCCCTCAGGGCTAGCGGGAGCCAAGAGACCCAGTACTTC. Translated, it gives CASSPLRASGSQETQYF. This chain uses TRBV18 with TRBJ2-5; 10 nucleotides line up with TRBD2. V lost 3 bases and J lost 1; bases outside the gene matches: 8. This CDR3 has 17 amino acids. Germline lookup yields CDR1 KGHSH and CDR2 LQKENI. Together with reference TRBV18 and TRBJ2-5, the CDR3 gives the full variable domain: NAGVMQNPRHLVRRRGQEARLRCSPMKGHSHVYWYRQLPEEGLKFMVYLQKENIIDESGMPKERFSAEFPKEGPSILRIQQVVRGDSAAYFCASSPLRASGSQETQYFGPGTRLLVL.

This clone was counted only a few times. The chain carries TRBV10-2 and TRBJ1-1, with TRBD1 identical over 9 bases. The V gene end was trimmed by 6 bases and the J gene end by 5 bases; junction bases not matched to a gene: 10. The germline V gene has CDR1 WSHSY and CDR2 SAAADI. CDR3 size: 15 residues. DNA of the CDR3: TGCGCCAGCAGCTCGGGACAGGGAGTGGTGACTGAAGCTTTCTTT. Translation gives CASSSGQGVVTEAFF.

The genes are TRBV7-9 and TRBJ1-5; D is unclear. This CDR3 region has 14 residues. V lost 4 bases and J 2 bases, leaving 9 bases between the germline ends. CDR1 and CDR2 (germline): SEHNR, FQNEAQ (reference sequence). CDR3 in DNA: TGTGCCAGCAGCTCCTCTATCGGCAATCAGCCCCAGCATTTT. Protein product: CASSSSIGNQPQHF. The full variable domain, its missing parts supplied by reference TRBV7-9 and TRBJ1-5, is DTGVSQNPRHKITKRGQNVTFRCDPISEHNRLYWYRQTLGQGPEFLTYFQNEAQLEKSRLLSDRFSAERPKGSFSTLEIQRTEQGDSAMYLCASSSSIGNQPQHFGDGTRLSIL.

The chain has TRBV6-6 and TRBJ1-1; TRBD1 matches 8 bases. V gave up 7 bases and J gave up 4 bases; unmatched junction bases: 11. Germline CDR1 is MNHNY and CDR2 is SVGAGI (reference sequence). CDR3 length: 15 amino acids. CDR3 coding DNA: TGTGCCAGCAATCCCGACAGGGGCGGGGGCACTGAAGCTTTCTTT. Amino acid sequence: CASNPDRGGGTEAFF.

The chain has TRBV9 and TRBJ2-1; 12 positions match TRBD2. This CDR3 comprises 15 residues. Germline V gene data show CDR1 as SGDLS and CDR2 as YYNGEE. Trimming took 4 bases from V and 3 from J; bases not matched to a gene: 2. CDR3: CASSQLAGGYNEQFF. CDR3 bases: TGTGCCAGCAGCCAACTAGCGGGGGGCTACAATGAGCAGTTCTTC.

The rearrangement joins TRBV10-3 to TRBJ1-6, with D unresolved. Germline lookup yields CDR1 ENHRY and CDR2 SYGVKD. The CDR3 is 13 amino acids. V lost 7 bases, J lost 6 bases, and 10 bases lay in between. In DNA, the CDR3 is TGTGCCATCAAGGCGGGAGCTAATTCACCCCTCCACTTT. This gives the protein CAIKAGANSPLHF.

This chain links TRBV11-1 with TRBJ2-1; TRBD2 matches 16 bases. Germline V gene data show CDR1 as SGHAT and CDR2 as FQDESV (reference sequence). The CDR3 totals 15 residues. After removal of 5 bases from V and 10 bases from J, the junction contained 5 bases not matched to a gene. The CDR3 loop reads CASSQGLAGGKEQFF. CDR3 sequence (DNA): TGTGCCAGCAGCCAGGGACTAGCGGGAGGGAAGGAGCAGTTCTTC.

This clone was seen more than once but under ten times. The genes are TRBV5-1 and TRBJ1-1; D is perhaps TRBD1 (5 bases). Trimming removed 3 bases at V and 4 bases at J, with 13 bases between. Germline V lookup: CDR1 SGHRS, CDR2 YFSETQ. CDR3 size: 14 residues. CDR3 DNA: TGCGCCAGCAGCTCGCAGGGAGGCGGCACTGAAGCTTTCTTT. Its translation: CASSSQGGGTEAFF.